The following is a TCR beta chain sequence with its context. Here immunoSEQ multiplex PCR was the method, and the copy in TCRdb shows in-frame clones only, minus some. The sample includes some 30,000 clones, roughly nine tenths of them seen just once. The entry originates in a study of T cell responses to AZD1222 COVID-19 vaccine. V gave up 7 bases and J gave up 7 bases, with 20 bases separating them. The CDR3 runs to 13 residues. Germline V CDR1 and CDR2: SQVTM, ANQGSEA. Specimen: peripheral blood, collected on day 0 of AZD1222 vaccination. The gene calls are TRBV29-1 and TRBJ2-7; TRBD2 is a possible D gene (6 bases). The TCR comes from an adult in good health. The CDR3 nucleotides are TGCAGCGCCCTCCGGGACGGCGCGGGGGAGCAGTACTTC. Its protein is CSALRDGAGEQYF.